The 21 T cell receptor beta chains below all came from one sample that was sequenced in a study of blood T cell repertoires in COVID-19. Sequenced by immunoSEQ multiplex PCR; TCRdb stores in-frame clones only, minus some. The sample includes fewer than 200,000 clones, 88% of them seen just once. The specimen was PBMCs or T cells enriched from blood (not recorded which). Receptor source: a woman aged 18-29 years who had recovered from COVID-19.

The chain joins TRBV7-2 to TRBJ2-5; 9 nucleotides line up with TRBD2. The CDR3 consists of 16 residues. The germline V gene has CDR1 SGHTA and CDR2 FQGNSA. Trimming cost V 1 base and J 3 bases; bases outside gene matches: 6. The CDR3 loop is CASSLGVAGAEETQYF. CDR3 nucleotide sequence: TGTGCCAGCAGCTTAGGGGTAGCGGGGGCCGAAGAGACCCAGTACTTC.

V usage is TRBV7-9 and J usage is TRBJ1-5; D is perhaps TRBD1 (5 bases). The germline CDR1 and CDR2 sequences are SEHNR and FQNEAQ (reference sequence). The V end was cut by 6 bases, the J end by 3 bases, with 9 bases between. The CDR3 has 13 amino acids. The CDR3 nucleotides read TGTGCCAGCAGTCAGGGAATCAATCAGCCCCAGCATTTT. This encodes CASSQGINQPQHF.

The chain has TRBV6-2 or TRBV6-3 and TRBJ2-7; TRBD1 matches 8 bases. The V segment lost 5 bases and the J segment 0 bases; nucleotides outside the gene matches: 3. Germline V gene sequence: CDR1 MNHEY, CDR2 SVGEGT. The CDR3 consists of 14 residues. CDR3 residues: CASSRQGYSYEQYF. The DNA for the CDR3 is TGTGCCAGCAGTCGACAGGGGTACTCCTACGAGCAGTACTTC.

This clone turned up a few times. The V and J genes are TRBV2 and TRBJ2-7; no definite D call. Germline CDR1 SNHLY, CDR2 FYNNEI. Deletions cut 0 bases from V and 3 bases from J, with 6 bases between. CDR3 length: 13 residues. The CDR3: CASSEAEDYEQYF. The CDR3 region has the DNA TGTGCCAGCAGTGAAGCAGAGGACTACGAGCAGTACTTC.

The sample holds a few counts of this clone. V is TRBV5-1 and J is TRBJ2-7, with 7 bases that match TRBD2. In germline, CDR1 is SGHRS, CDR2 YFSETQ. The CDR3 runs 14 residues. J gave up 3 bases and V 2 bases, and 5 bases lay outside the gene matches. CDR3 protein: CASSLAPGGYEQYF. The CDR3 nucleotides are TGCGCCAGCAGCTTAGCCCCGGGGGGCTACGAGCAGTACTTC.

The gene calls are TRBV24-1 and TRBJ1-2; the match to TRBD1 covers 9 bases. The trim removed 3 bases at V and 7 bases at J, leaving 5 bases unmatched. The CDR3 has 14 amino acids. Germline values: CDR1 KGHDR, CDR2 SFDVKD. DNA for the CDR3: TGTGCCACCAGTGATGCGGGACAGGGTTTTGGCTACACCTTC. It yields the protein CATSDAGQGFGYTF.

The chain has TRBV7-6 and TRBJ2-3, with TRBD1 matching over 7 bases. The CDR3 covers 14 residues. J gave up 1 base and V 4 bases, and 2 bases lay outside the gene matches. The germline V gene has CDR1 SGHVS and CDR2 FNYEAQ. CDR3 residues: CASSSDRGTDTQYF. In nucleotides, the CDR3 is TGTGCCAGCAGCTCCGACAGGGGCACAGATACGCAGTATTTT.

The CDR3, as DNA: TGTGCCATCAGTGAGTTACTCTTAACTCAGGGGGCAACTAACTATGGCTACACCTTC. Protein sequence: CAISELLLTQGATNYGYTF. This chain connects TRBV10-3 to TRBJ1-2; 8 bases line up with TRBD1. V lost 1 base to trimming and J lost 0 bases; unmatched junction nucleotides: 13. The V gene's germline CDR1 is ENHRY and CDR2 SYGVKD. The CDR3 is 19 residues long.

This chain joins TRBV4-1 and TRBJ1-5; TRBD1 is a possible D gene (5 bases). V lost 1 base to trimming and J lost 0 bases, with 19 bases between them. Germline V lookup: CDR1 MGHRA, CDR2 YSYEKL. The CDR3 contains 19 residues. DNA for the CDR3: TGCGCCAGCAGCCAAGTCGTCGCGGGACTCCAGCTTAGCAATCAGCCCCAGCATTTT. Residues: CASSQVVAGLQLSNQPQHF.

The rearrangement links TRBV5-1 to TRBJ2-3, with 9 bases identical to TRBD2. Germline V gene data show CDR1 as SGHRS and CDR2 as YFSETQ. The CDR3 contains 13 residues. Trimming took 4 bases from V and 9 from J; bases not matched to a gene: 6. The CDR3: CASSARLAETQYF. Written as DNA, the CDR3 is TGCGCCAGCAGCGCAAGACTAGCGGAAACGCAGTATTTT.

As DNA, the CDR3 is TGTGCCTGGAGTGTACTGCGGGATACCACAGATACGCAGTATTTT. Translating gives CAWSVLRDTTDTQYF. This chain uses TRBV30 with TRBJ2-3; D is perhaps TRBD2 (6 bases). Germline V gene lookup returns CDR1 GTSNPN and CDR2 SVGIG (reference sequence). Trimming removed 0 bases at V and 2 bases at J, with 12 bases between. The CDR3 is 15 amino acids.

The rearrangement joins TRBV5-4 to TRBJ2-5; D is unclear. CDR3 length: 12 residues. Germline loops: CDR1 SGHNT, CDR2 YYREEE (reference sequence). Between the trimmed V and J ends, which lost 3 bases and 5 bases, there was a span of 8 bases. The CDR3 nucleotides read TGTGCCAGCAGCTCGGGTACGGAGACCCAGTACTTC. Protein: CASSSGTETQYF.

The chain joins TRBV30 to TRBJ2-7; D is undetermined. The CDR3 consists of 11 residues. Trimming cost V 1 base and J 4 bases, with 5 bases left between them. Germline-derived CDR1 and CDR2 are GTSNPN and SVGIG (reference sequence). The CDR3 reads CAWSGPYEQYF. The CDR3 DNA reads as TGTGCCTGGAGTGGGCCGTACGAGCAGTACTTC.

The chain links TRBV3-1 (or the pseudogene TRBV3-2) to TRBJ1-2, with unresolved D. Germline V gives CDR1 LGHDT, CDR2 YNNKEL (reference sequence). Trimming stripped 1 base from V and 4 bases from J, with 10 bases between. This CDR3 region has 14 residues. CDR3 DNA sequence: TGTGCCAGCAGCCAAGTTGCCAGTTCCTATGGCTACACCTTC. Translation: CASSQVASSYGYTF.

V is TRBV10-3 and J is TRBJ1-4; a possible D gene is TRBD1 (5 bases). Germline V gives CDR1 ENHRY, CDR2 SYGVKD. Trimming removed 2 bases from V and 5 bases from J, with 9 bases in between. The CDR3 is 14 amino acids. CDR3 nucleotides: TGTGCCATCAGTGAGGCGCAGGGAAATGAAAAACTGTTTTTT. Its translation: CAISEAQGNEKLFF.

This clone is a singleton in its sample. J is TRBJ2-2 and V is TRBV23-1, with TRBD2 as a possible D gene (6 bases). TRBV23-1 is known as an ORF, though its function is uncertain. The V end was cut by 4 bases, the J end by 4 bases, with 7 bases between. CDR3 length: 13 amino acids. CDR3 residues: CASSLGGTGELFF. In DNA form, the CDR3 reads TGCGCCAGCAGTCTCGGGGGCACCGGGGAGCTGTTTTTT.

This clone is a singleton in its sample. The genes are TRBV6-2 or TRBV6-3 and TRBJ2-1; 11 positions agree with TRBD2. Per the germline V gene, CDR1 is MNHEY and CDR2 is SVGEGT. The junction had 4 bases not matched to a gene; V was cut back by 4 bases and J by 8 bases. The length of the CDR3 is 14 residues. DNA of the CDR3: TGTGCCAGCAGTTCCACTAGCGGGGGCTATGAGCAGTTCTTC. Translating gives CASSSTSGGYEQFF.

The V gene is TRBV19, the J gene TRBJ2-3; TRBD2 is a possible D gene (7 bases). The germline CDR1 and CDR2 sequences are LNHDA and SQIVND (reference sequence). Trimming took off 9 bases at V and 3 bases at J, with 13 bases between the two ends. The CDR3 is 13 amino acids. The CDR3 bases are TGTGCCAGCGGGGGGCCAGGGACAGATACGCAGTATTTT. Its protein is CASGGPGTDTQYF.

The rearrangement joins TRBV4-3 to TRBJ1-2; 9 nucleotides match TRBD1. Germline CDR1 is LGHNA and CDR2 is YSLEER. The CDR3 contains 14 residues. V shed 3 bases and J 8 bases; nucleotides not matched to a gene: 7. The CDR3 DNA follows: TGCGCCAGCAGCCAGGAACAGGGGGCGCGGGGCTACACCTTC. This codes for CASSQEQGARGYTF.

Only a few counts were recorded for this clone. V usage is TRBV24-1 and J usage is TRBJ2-1; D gene unclear. CDR3 length: 15 amino acids. The germline V gene has CDR1 KGHDR and CDR2 SFDVKD. The V and J ends lost 5 bases and 9 bases respectively, with 19 bases between them. CDR3: CATSGASRRNSEQFF. Written as DNA, the CDR3 is TGTGCCACCAGTGGGGCCAGCCGGCGTAATAGTGAGCAGTTCTTC.

This chain uses TRBV18 with TRBJ2-1, with D perhaps matching TRBD1 (6 bases). The germline CDR1 and CDR2 sequences are KGHSH and LQKENI. Trimming shortened V by 0 bases and J by 10 bases, and 16 bases separated the two germline ends. This CDR3 has 15 amino acids. The CDR3 region has the DNA TGTGCCAGCTCACCACCGGTGGACAGCAAAACCGAGCAGTTCTTC. Encoded protein: CASSPPVDSKTEQFF.